This T cell receptor (beta chain) was documented in a study of control samples from healthy donors and cancer patients. Germline lookup yields CDR1 SGHRS and CDR2 YFSETQ. The CDR3 extends over 14 amino acids. V was clipped by 4 bases and J by 5 bases, with 12 bases between them. Only one count was recorded for this clone. Data came from immunoSEQ multiplex PCR; TCRdb stores just in-frame clones and leaves some out. The sample lists over 100,000 clones, around nine tenths occurring once. The sample was blood. The clonotype originates from a man in his fifties or sixties in good health. This chain connects TRBV5-1 to TRBJ1-4; D ambiguous. CDR3 region: CASSPLTGNEKLFF. The CDR3, as DNA: TGCGCCAGCAGCCCGCTGACGGGGAATGAAAAACTGTTTTTT.